This T cell receptor beta chain emerged from a study of relationships among human T cell subsets. Overall study results and limits: Bead-based sorting did not rule out CD4+CD8+ double-positive cells. Over 55% of CD8+ cytotoxic sequences were in clones over 100 reads; regulatory and Th2 had few.

The germline V and J ends were trimmed by 0 bases and 10 bases, with 18 bases remaining between them. The CDR3 totals 14 residues. Per the germline V gene, CDR1 is DFQATT and CDR2 is SNEGSKA (reference sequence). Activated T cells were isolated as CD45RA-RO-CD69+ cells using anti-CD69 microbeads. The T cell receptor alpha and beta CDR3 regions were amplified from mRNA by semiquantitative ARM-PCR. In ARM-PCR, communal superprimers followed tagged nested gene-specific primers for exponential amplification. A single record per CDR3 protein comes from TCRdb applying MiXCR to the multiplex PCR reads. The sample has over 2,000 distinct CDR3 sequences, 41% seen once; the top ten hold around 45%. As concerns this clonotype: Its antigen is currently unknown.

The sequenced sample consisted of activated T cells sorted from blood. Described subset: CD45RA-RO-CD69+ activated T cells. The sequence was collected from a man in his forties or fifties in good health. This rearrangement joins TRBV20-1 to TRBJ1-1; no clear D. The CDR3: CSARDQEENLGAFF. DNA of the CDR3: TGCAGTGCTAGAGATCAGGAGGAAAATCTCGGAGCTTTCTTT.